A selection of T cell receptor beta chains follows, all from one sample in a study of T cell responses to AZD1222 COVID-19 vaccine. Measured with immunoSEQ multiplex PCR; TCRdb has only the in-frame clones, and not every one. The repertoire holds 85,000 to 130,000 clones, with 85% to 90% as singletons. Sequencing was performed on peripheral blood, taken on day 0 of AZD1222 vaccination. The receptors were sampled from an adult in good health. The CDR3 runs from the conserved cysteine through the conserved F or W. The D gene is left open where the match is weak. Clone size is shown for a subset of rows, as once, few, many or a class of expanded clone.

length	V	D	size	J	CDR3	DNA
16	TRBV19	TRBD1	.	TRBJ2-3	CASSALGTGYADTQYF	TGTGCCAGTAGCGCACTGGGGACAGGGTACGCAGATACGCAGTATTTT
15	TRBV9	TRBD1	.	TRBJ1-6	CASSVGDRTYSPLHF	TGTGCCAGCAGCGTAGGGGACAGGACCTATTCACCCCTCCACTTT
15	TRBV5-1	.	.	TRBJ1-1	CASSLFQGLNTEAFF	TGCGCCAGCAGCTTGTTCCAGGGACTGAACACTGAAGCTTTCTTT
15	TRBV5-1	.	.	TRBJ2-6	CASSLEGPGANVLTF	TGCGCCAGCAGCTTGGAAGGTCCTGGGGCCAACGTCCTGACTTTC
15	TRBV7-9	.	.	TRBJ1-2	CASSSTLSGALGYTF	TGTGCCAGCAGCTCAACACTTTCGGGGGCTTTGGGCTACACCTTC
15	TRBV19	.	.	TRBJ2-7	CASSNSGTRSYEQYF	TGTGCCAGTAGTAACTCCGGGACACGCTCCTACGAGCAGTACTTC
14	TRBV7-2	.	.	TRBJ2-5	CASSLHLVQETQYF	TGTGCCAGCAGTCTCCACCTAGTCCAAGAGACCCAGTACTTC
16	TRBV5-6	.	.	TRBJ1-4	CASSLPFGSSNEKLFF	TGTGCCAGCAGCTTACCTTTTGGCAGCTCCAATGAAAAACTGTTTTTT
14	TRBV6-5	.	.	TRBJ2-7	CASSQSGTSYEQYF	TGTGCCAGCAGTCAGTCCGGGACCTCCTACGAGCAGTACTTC
16	TRBV5-1	.	once	TRBJ1-6	CASSGGRVLDNSPLHF	TGCGCCAGCAGCGGCGGACGGGTACTAGACAATTCACCCCTCCACTTT
14	TRBV27	.	.	TRBJ2-3	CASSLGVVGDTQYF	TGTGCCAGCAGTCTAGGGGTAGTTGGAGATACGCAGTATTTT
12	TRBV15	.	.	TRBJ2-1	CATSNSASEQFF	TGTGCCACCAGCAACAGTGCCAGTGAGCAGTTCTTC
16	TRBV5-6	.	.	TRBJ2-1	CASSPSGSRAGNEQFF	TGTGCCAGCAGCCCATCTGGGTCCAGGGCAGGCAATGAGCAGTTCTTC
17	TRBV5-4	TRBD2	.	TRBJ2-5	CASSSGLAGWLGETQYF	TGTGCCAGCAGCTCTGGACTAGCGGGGTGGCTCGGTGAGACCCAGTACTTC
15	TRBV15	TRBD1	.	TRBJ1-2	CATSRDRTGDYGYTF	TGTGCCACCAGCAGAGATAGGACAGGGGACTATGGCTACACCTTC
18	TRBV7-9	TRBD1	.	TRBJ1-1	CASSKGQGGLPMNTEAFF	TGTGCCAGCAGCAAGGGACAGGGGGGCCTACCAATGAACACTGAAGCTTTCTTT
12	TRBV2	.	once	TRBJ1-2	CASSVTGYGYTF	TGTGCCAGCAGCGTAACAGGTTATGGCTACACCTTC
14	TRBV5-1	.	.	TRBJ2-6	CASSLGLEANVLTF	TGCGCCAGCAGCTTGGGTCTGGAGGCCAACGTCCTGACTTTC